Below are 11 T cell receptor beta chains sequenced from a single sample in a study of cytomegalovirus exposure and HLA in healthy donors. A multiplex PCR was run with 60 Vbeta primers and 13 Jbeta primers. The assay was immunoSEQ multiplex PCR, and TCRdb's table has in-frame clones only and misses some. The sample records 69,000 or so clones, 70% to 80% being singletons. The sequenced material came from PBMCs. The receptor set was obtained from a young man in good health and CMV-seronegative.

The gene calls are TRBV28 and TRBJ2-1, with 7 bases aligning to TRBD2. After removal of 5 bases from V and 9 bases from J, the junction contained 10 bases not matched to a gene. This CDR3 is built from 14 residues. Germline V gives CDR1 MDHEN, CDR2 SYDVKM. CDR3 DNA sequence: TGTGCCAGCAGTCTCTCAGCGGGAACGGGTGAGCAGTTCTTC. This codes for CASSLSAGTGEQFF.

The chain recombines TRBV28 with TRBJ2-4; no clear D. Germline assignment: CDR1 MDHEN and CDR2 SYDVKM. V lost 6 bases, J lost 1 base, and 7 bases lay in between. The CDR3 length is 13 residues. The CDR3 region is CASRRNAKNIQYF. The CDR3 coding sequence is TGTGCCAGCAGGAGAAACGCCAAAAACATTCAGTACTTC. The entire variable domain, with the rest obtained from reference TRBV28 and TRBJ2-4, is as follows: DVKVTQSSRYLVKRTGEKVFLECVQDMDHENMFWYRQDPGLGLRLIYFSYDVKMKEKGDIPEGYSVSREKKERFSLILESASTNQTSMYLCASRRNAKNIQYFGAGTRLSVL.

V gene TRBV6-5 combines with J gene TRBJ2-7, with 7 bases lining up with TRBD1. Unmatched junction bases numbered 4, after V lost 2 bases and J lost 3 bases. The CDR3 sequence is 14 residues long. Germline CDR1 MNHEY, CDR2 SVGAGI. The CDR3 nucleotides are TGTGCCAGCAGTTACGGGACAGACTACTACGAGCAGTACTTC. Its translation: CASSYGTDYYEQYF.

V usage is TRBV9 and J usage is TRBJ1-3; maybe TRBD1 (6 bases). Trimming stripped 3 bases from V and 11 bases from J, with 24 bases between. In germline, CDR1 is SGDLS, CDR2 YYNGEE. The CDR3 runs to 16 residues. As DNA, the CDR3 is TGTGCCAGCAGCGGAGGAGGGGGGGCGGGGGCATGGGCCATATATTTT. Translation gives CASSGGGGAGAWAIYF.

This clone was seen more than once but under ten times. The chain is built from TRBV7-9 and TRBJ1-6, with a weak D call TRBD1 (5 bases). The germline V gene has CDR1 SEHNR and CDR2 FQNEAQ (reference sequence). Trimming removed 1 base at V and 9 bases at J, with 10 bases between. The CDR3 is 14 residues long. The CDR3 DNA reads TGTGCCAGCAGCTTAGGGGGCCTCAGTTCACCCCTCCACTTT. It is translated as CASSLGGLSSPLHF. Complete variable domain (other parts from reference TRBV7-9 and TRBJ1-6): DTGVSQNPRHKITKRGQNVTFRCDPISEHNRLYWYRQTLGQGPEFLTYFQNEAQLEKSRLLSDRFSAERPKGSFSTLEIQRTEQGDSAMYLCASSLGGLSSPLHFGNGTRLTVT.

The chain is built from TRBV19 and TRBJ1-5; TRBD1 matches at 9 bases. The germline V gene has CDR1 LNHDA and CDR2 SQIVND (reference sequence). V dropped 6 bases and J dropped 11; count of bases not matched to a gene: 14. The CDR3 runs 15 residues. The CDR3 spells CASRAGTGRRGAQHF. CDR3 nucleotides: TGTGCCAGTAGAGCCGGGACAGGGCGGCGAGGGGCCCAGCATTTT.

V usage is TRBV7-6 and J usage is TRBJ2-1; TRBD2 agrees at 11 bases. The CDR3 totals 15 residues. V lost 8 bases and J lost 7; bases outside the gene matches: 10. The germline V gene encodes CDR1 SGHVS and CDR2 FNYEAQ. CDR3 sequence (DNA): TGTGCCAGCTCCACCGGGGCTAGCGGGGGGAATGAGCAGTTCTTC. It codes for CASSTGASGGNEQFF.

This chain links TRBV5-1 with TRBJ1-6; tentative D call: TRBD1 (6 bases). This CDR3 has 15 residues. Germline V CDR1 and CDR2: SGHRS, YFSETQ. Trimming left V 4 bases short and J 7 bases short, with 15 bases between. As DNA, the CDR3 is TGCGCCAGCAGCCAAACAGGACAGATCAATTCACCCCTCCACTTT. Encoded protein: CASSQTGQINSPLHF.

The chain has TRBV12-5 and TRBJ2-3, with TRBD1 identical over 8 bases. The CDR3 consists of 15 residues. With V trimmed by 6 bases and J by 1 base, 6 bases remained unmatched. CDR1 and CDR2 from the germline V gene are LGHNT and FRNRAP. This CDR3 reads CASGLGTGGTDTQYF. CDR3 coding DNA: TGTGCTAGTGGCCTAGGGACAGGAGGCACAGATACGCAGTATTTT.

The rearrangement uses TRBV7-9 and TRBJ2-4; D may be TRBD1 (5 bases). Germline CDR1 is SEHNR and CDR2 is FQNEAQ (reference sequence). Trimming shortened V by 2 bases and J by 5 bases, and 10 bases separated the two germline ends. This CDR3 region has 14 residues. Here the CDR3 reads CASSLQGSQNIQYF. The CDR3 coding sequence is TGTGCCAGCAGCTTACAGGGTTCCCAAAACATTCAGTACTTC.

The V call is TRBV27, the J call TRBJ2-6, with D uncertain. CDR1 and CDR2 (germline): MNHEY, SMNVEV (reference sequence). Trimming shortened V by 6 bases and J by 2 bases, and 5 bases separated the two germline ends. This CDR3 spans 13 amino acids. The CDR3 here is CASRLTGANVLTF. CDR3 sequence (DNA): TGTGCCAGCAGACTCACTGGGGCCAACGTCCTGACTTTC.